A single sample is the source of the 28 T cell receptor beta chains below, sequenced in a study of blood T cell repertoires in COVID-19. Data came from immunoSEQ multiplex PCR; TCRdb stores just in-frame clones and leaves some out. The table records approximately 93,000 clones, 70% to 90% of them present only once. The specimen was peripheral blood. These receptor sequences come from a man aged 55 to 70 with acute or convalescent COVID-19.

CDR3 bases: TGTGCCAGTAGTCAAGGATACACGGGCGAGCAGTACTTC. Translated, it gives CASSQGYTGEQYF. This chain connects TRBV19 to TRBJ2-7; D is uncertain. The CDR3 totals 13 residues. Germline V CDR1 and CDR2: LNHDA, SQIVND (reference sequence). Trimming cost V 5 bases and J 6 bases, with 14 bases left between them.

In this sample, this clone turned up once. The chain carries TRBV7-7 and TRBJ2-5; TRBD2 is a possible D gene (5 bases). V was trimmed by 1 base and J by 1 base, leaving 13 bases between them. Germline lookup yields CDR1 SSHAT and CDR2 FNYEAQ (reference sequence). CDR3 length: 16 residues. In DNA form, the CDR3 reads TGTGCCAGCAGCTTAGATCGAGGGAGAGGCCAAGAGACCCAGTACTTC. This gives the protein CASSLDRGRGQETQYF.

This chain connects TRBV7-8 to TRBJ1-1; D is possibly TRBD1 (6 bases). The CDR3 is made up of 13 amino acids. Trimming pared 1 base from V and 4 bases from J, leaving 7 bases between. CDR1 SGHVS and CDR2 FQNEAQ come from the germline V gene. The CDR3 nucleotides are TGTGCCAGCAGCTTAGACAGGGCCACTGAAGCTTTCTTT. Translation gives CASSLDRATEAFF.

CDR3 in amino acids: CASSLEAGMVVSPLHF. Here the CDR3 DNA reads TGCGCCAGCAGCTTGGAGGCAGGGATGGTAGTTTCACCCCTCCACTTT. The chain has TRBV5-1 and TRBJ1-6; maybe TRBD1 (5 bases). Germline assignment: CDR1 SGHRS and CDR2 YFSETQ. Trimming pared 0 bases from V and 9 bases from J, leaving 16 bases between. This CDR3 is 16 amino acids long.

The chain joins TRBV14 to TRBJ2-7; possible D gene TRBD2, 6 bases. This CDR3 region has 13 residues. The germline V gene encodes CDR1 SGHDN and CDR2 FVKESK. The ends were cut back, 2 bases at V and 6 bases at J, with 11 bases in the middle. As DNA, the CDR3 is TGTGCCAGCAGCCAAACAGCCGGGAGCGAGCAGTACTTC. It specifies CASSQTAGSEQYF.

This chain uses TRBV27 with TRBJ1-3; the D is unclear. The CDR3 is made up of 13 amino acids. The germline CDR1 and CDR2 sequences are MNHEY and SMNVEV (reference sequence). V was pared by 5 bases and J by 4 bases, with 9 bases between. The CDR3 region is CASSASSGNTIYF. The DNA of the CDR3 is TGTGCCAGCAGTGCGTCCTCGGGAAACACCATATATTTT.

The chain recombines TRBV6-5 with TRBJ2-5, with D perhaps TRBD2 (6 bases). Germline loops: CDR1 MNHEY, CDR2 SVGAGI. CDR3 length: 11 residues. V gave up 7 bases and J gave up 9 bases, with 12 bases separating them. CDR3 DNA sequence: TGTGCCAGCACCCTTACGGGGGCCCAGTACTTC. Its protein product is CASTLTGAQYF.

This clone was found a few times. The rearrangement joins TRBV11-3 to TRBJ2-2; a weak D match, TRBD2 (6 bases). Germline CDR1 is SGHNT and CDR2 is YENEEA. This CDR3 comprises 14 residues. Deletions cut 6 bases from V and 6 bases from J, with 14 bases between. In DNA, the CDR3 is TGTGCCAGCAGGTCTGGGGACTCGGCCGGGGAGCTGTTTTTT. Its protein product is CASRSGDSAGELFF.

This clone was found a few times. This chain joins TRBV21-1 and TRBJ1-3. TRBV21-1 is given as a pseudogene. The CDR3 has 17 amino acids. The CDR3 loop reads CASSNPPNGGSGNTIYF. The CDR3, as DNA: TGTGCCAGCAGCAATCCTCCCAACGGAGGATCTGGAAACACCATATATTTT.

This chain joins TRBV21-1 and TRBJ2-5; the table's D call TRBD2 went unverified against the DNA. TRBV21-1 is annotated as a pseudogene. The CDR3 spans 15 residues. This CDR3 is CASTKAGGWQETQYF. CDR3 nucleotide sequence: TGTGCCAGCACCAAAGCGGGGGGGTGGCAAGAGACCCAGTACTTC.

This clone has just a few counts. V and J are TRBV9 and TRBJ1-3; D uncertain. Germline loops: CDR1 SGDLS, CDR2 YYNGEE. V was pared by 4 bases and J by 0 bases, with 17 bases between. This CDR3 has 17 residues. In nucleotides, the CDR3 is TGTGCCAGCAGCCCCTCGGTGAGGGCCGGCTCTGGAAACACCATATATTTT. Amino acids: CASSPSVRAGSGNTIYF.

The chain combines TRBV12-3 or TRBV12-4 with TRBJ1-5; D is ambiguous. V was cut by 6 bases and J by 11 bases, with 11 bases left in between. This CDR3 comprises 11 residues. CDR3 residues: CASSSGVSQHF. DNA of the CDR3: TGTGCCAGCAGCTCGGGAGTCTCCCAGCATTTT.

CDR3 region: CATSEGTEYEQYF. DNA for the CDR3: TGTGCCACCAGTGAAGGGACAGAATACGAGCAGTACTTC. The V call is TRBV24-1, the J call TRBJ2-7; 7 bases fit TRBD1. J lost 4 bases, V lost 4 bases, and 3 bases had no gene match. The length of the CDR3 is 13 residues. Germline CDR1 and CDR2: KGHDR and SFDVKD.

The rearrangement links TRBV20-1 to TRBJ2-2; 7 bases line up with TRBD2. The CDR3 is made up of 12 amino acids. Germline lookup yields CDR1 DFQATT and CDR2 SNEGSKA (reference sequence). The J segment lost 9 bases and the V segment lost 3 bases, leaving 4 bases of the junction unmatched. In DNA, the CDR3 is TGCAGTGCTAGTCGGGGGGAGTGGGAGCTGTTTTTT. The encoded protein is CSASRGEWELFF.

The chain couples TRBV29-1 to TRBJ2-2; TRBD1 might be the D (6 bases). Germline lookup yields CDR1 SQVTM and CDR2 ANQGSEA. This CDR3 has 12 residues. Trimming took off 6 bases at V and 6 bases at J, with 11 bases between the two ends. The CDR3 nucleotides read TGCAGCGTCACCAAGGGGGCCGGGGAGCTGTTTTTT. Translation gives CSVTKGAGELFF.

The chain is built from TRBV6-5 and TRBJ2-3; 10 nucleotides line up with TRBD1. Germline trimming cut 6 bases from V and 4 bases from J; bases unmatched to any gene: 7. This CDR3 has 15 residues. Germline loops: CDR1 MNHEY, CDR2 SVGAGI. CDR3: CASSRPGQGSDTQYF. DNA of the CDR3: TGTGCCAGCAGCCGCCCGGGACAGGGGTCAGATACGCAGTATTTT.

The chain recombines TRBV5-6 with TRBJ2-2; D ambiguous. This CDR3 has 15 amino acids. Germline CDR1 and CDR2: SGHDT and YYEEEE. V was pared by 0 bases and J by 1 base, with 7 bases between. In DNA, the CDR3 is TGTGCCAGCAGCTTGGAATACGGGAACACCGGGGAGCTGTTTTTT. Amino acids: CASSLEYGNTGELFF.

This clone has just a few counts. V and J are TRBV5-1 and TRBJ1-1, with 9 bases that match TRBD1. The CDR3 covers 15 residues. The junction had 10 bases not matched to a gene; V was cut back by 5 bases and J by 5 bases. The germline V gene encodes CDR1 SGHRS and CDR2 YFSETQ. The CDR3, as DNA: TGCGCCAGCAGTCTTACAGGGGGCGGAGGGACTGAAGCTTTCTTT. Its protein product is CASSLTGGGGTEAFF.

The CDR3 region is CSAPGTVAQYF. As DNA, the CDR3 is TGCAGTGCCCCCGGGACAGTGGCGCAGTATTTT. The V and J genes are TRBV20-1 and TRBJ2-3, with 7 positions matching TRBD1. The germline gives CDR1 DFQATT, CDR2 SNEGSKA (reference sequence). The junction had 7 bases not matched to a gene; V was cut back by 6 bases and J by 10 bases. This CDR3 has 11 residues.

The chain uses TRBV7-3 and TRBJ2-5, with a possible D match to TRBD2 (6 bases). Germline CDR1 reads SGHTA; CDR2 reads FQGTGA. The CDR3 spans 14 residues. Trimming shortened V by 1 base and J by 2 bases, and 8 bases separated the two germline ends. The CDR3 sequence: CASSLKAGQETQYF. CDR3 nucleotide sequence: TGTGCCAGCAGCTTAAAGGCGGGACAAGAGACCCAGTACTTC.

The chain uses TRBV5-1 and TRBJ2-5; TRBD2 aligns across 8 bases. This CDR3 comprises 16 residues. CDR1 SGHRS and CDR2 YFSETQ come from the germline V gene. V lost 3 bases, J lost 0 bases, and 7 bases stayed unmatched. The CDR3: CASSWRASGYQETQYF. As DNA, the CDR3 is TGCGCCAGCAGCTGGAGGGCTAGCGGGTACCAAGAGACCCAGTACTTC. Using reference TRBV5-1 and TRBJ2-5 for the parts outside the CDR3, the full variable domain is KAGVTQTPRYLIKTRGQQVTLSCSPISGHRSVSWYQQTPGQGLQFLFEYFSETQRNKGNFPGRFSGRQFSNSRSEMNVSTLELGDSALYLCASSWRASGYQETQYFGPGTRLLVL.

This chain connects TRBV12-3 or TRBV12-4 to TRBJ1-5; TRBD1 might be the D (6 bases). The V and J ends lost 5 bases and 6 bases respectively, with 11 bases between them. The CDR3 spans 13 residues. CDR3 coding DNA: TGTGCCAGCAGTAACAGGGAGGGTCAGCCCCAGCATTTT. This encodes CASSNREGQPQHF.

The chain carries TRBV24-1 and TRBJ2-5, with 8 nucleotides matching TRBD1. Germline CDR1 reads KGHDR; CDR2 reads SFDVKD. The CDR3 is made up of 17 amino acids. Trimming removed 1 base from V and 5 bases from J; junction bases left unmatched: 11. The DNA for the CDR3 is TGTGCCACCAGTGATTTTCGAGGACAGGGATCAGGGGAGACCCAGTACTTC. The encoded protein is CATSDFRGQGSGETQYF.

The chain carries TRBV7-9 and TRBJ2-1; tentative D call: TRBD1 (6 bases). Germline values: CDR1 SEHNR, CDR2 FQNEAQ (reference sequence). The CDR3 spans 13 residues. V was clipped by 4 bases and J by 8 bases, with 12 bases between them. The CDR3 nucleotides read TGTGCCAGCAGCTCCCAGGGGTGGGATGAGCAGTTCTTC. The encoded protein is CASSSQGWDEQFF.

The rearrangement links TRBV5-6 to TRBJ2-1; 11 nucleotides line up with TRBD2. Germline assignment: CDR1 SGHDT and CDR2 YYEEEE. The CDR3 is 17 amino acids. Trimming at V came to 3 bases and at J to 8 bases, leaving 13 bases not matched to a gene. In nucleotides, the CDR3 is TGTGCCAGCAGCTGGAGACTAGCGGGATACAGAGTCGATGAGCAGTTCTTC. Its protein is CASSWRLAGYRVDEQFF.

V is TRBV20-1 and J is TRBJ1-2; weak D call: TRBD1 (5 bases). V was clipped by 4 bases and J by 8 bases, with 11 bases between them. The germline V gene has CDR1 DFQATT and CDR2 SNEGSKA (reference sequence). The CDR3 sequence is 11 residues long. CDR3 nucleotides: TGCAGTGCTATCAGGGTTCTGGGCTACACCTTC. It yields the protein CSAIRVLGYTF.

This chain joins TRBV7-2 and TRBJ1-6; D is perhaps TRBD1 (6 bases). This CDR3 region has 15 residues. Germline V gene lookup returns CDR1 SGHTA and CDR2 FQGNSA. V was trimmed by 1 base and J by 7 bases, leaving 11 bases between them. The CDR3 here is CASSLVQGPNSPLHF. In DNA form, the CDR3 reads TGTGCCAGCAGCTTAGTTCAGGGGCCCAATTCACCCCTCCACTTT.

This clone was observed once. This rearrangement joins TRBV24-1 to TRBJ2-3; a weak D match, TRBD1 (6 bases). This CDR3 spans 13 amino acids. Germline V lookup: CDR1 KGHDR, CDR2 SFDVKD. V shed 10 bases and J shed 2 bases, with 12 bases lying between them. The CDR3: CATGSGDTDTQYF. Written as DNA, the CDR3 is TGTGCCACGGGGTCAGGGGACACAGATACGCAGTATTTT.